This entry lists 7 T cell receptor beta chains sequenced from one sample in a study of blood T cell repertoires in COVID-19. The method was immunoSEQ multiplex PCR; TCRdb's version includes in-frame clones alone and lacks a portion of them. The table lists around 250,000 clones, about 90% of them singletons, with approximately 1.2% in the top ten. Input material: PBMCs or T cells enriched from blood (not recorded which). The receptors originated from a human donor in a cohort exposed to, infected with or recovered from COVID-19 (not recorded which). The donor label of this sample is uncertain.

The chain carries TRBV25-1 and TRBJ1-1; D gene unclear. Germline V gives CDR1 MGHDK, CDR2 SYGVNS. V lost 1 base and J lost 1, with 13 bases in between. The CDR3 totals 16 residues. The CDR3 DNA reads TGTGCCAGCAGTGAATTACGGGTGGGTGGGAACACTGAAGCTTTCTTT. This encodes CASSELRVGGNTEAFF.

The genes are TRBV5-6 and TRBJ2-1; D gene ambiguous. V lost 3 bases and J 0 bases, leaving 4 bases between the germline ends. The CDR3 is 13 residues long. The germline V gene encodes CDR1 SGHDT and CDR2 YYEEEE. The DNA for the CDR3 is TGTGCCAGCAGCTCCTCCTCCTACAATGAGCAGTTCTTC. It codes for CASSSSSYNEQFF.

The chain combines TRBV5-1 with TRBJ2-1, with TRBD2 matching over 12 bases. Germline V lookup: CDR1 SGHRS, CDR2 YFSETQ. This CDR3 has 16 residues. The ends lost 0 bases at V and 2 bases at J; junction bases unmatched: 0. CDR3 region: CASSLGLAGAYNEQFF. The CDR3 DNA follows: TGCGCCAGCAGCTTGGGACTAGCGGGGGCCTACAATGAGCAGTTCTTC.

This clone was detected once. The rearrangement uses TRBV19 and TRBJ1-2, with 7 bases lining up with TRBD1. The CDR3 has 13 amino acids. V shed 7 bases and J 4 bases; nucleotides not matched to a gene: 6. Germline CDR1 and CDR2: LNHDA and SQIVND (reference sequence). The CDR3 spells CASTDGQAYGYTF. The CDR3 region has the DNA TGTGCCAGTACCGACGGACAGGCCTATGGCTACACCTTC.

The V call is TRBV9, the J call TRBJ1-3, with 8 bases matching TRBD1. Germline CDR1 reads SGDLS; CDR2 reads YYNGEE. CDR3 length equals 14 residues. The V and J ends lost 2 bases and 2 bases, in that order; junction bases with no gene match: 0. The chain's CDR3 is CASSVTGAGNTIYF. CDR3 DNA: TGTGCCAGCAGCGTGACAGGGGCTGGAAACACCATATATTTT.

The J gene is TRBJ1-3, the V gene TRBV6-5; 7 bases map to TRBD1. Germline-derived CDR1 and CDR2 are MNHEY and SVGAGI. V lost 6 bases to trimming and J lost 1 base; unmatched junction nucleotides: 3. The CDR3 has 14 residues. The CDR3 reads CASRSTGSGNTIYF. The CDR3 DNA is TGTGCCAGCAGGTCGACAGGGTCTGGAAACACCATATATTTT.

The chain recombines TRBV27 with TRBJ1-2; TRBD1 matches at 11 bases. In germline, CDR1 is MNHEY, CDR2 SMNVEV (reference sequence). The CDR3 spans 15 residues. The trim removed 4 bases at V and 6 bases at J, leaving 7 bases unmatched. The CDR3 DNA reads as TGTGCCAGCAGTTCTCACCGGGACAGGGGGGATGGCTACACCTTC. It encodes CASSSHRDRGDGYTF.